Listed below are T cell receptor beta chains from one sample, sequenced in a study of spatial heterogeneity in lung cancer. TCRdb reprocessed the 5' RACE reads with MiXCR, giving one entry per CDR3 protein. Of about 110,000 distinct CDR3 sequences listed, roughly 10% are singletons. Sequencing was performed on PBMCs, taken at follow-up. The origin of the receptors is a female donor with early-stage non-small cell lung cancer. CDR3s include the opening cysteine and the closing phenylalanine or tryptophan. D genes are given only for firm matches. The size entry is marked missing in some rows and otherwise reads once, few, many or a size class.

v_gene: TRBV24-1
d_gene: TRBD2
abundance: few
j_gene: TRBJ2-1
CDR3aa: CATSDPTSGSLGEQFF
CDR3nt: TGTGCCACCAGTGATCCGACTAGCGGGAGCTTAGGTGAGCAGTTCTTC

v_gene: TRBV11-3
d_gene: -
abundance: few
j_gene: TRBJ1-2
CDR3aa: CASSLAGNYGYTF
CDR3nt: TGTGCCAGCAGCTTAGCAGGGAACTATGGCTACACCTTC

v_gene: TRBV20-1
d_gene: TRBD2
abundance: few
j_gene: TRBJ2-1
CDR3aa: CSANSGTRASREQFF
CDR3nt: TGCAGTGCCAACTCCGGGACTAGGGCTTCGCGTGAGCAGTTCTTC

v_gene: TRBV24-1
d_gene: -
abundance: many
j_gene: TRBJ1-1
CDR3aa: CATSQGQPGAGAFF
CDR3nt: TGTGCCACCAGTCAGGGACAACCCGGGGCTGGAGCTTTCTTT

v_gene: TRBV7-9
d_gene: TRBD1
abundance: few
j_gene: TRBJ1-4
CDR3aa: CASSLGGTGVDELFF
CDR3nt: TGTGCCAGCAGCTTAGGTGGGACAGGGGTGGACGAACTGTTTTTT

v_gene: TRBV7-7
d_gene: -
abundance: many
j_gene: TRBJ2-1
CDR3aa: CASSSTEYNEQFF
CDR3nt: TGTGCTAGCAGCTCGACAGAATACAATGAGCAGTTCTTC

v_gene: TRBV6-5
d_gene: -
abundance: -
j_gene: TRBJ2-7
CDR3aa: CASSTTQGVDEQYF
CDR3nt: TGTGCCAGCAGTACAACTCAGGGCGTCGACGAGCAGTACTTC

v_gene: TRBV5-5
d_gene: -
abundance: few
j_gene: TRBJ1-1
CDR3aa: CASSWKFDTEAFF
CDR3nt: TGTGCCAGCAGCTGGAAGTTTGACACTGAAGCTTTCTTT

v_gene: TRBV11-2
d_gene: -
abundance: -
j_gene: TRBJ2-5
CDR3aa: CASSRPGPQETQYF
CDR3nt: TGTGCCAGCAGCAGACCGGGACCTCAAGAGACCCAGTACTTC

v_gene: TRBV5-1
d_gene: -
abundance: few
j_gene: TRBJ2-7
CDR3aa: CASSLDHPLGYEQYF
CDR3nt: TGCGCCAGCAGCTTGGATCACCCGCTTGGCTACGAGCAGTACTTC

v_gene: TRBV3-1
d_gene: TRBD2
abundance: -
j_gene: TRBJ2-7
CDR3aa: CASSQLLAGGRLPYEQYF
CDR3nt: TGTGCCAGCAGCCAACTACTAGCGGGAGGTCGCCTCCCCTACGAGCAGTACTTC

v_gene: TRBV18
d_gene: -
abundance: -
j_gene: TRBJ2-3
CDR3aa: CASSPRVVNTDTQYF
CDR3nt: TGTGCCAGCTCACCACGGGTCGTTAACACAGATACGCAGTATTTT

v_gene: TRBV6-6
d_gene: TRBD1
abundance: few
j_gene: TRBJ2-2
CDR3aa: CASRTPLGQNFAGELFF
CDR3nt: TGTGCCAGCAGAACCCCACTGGGACAGAACTTCGCCGGGGAGCTGTTTTTT